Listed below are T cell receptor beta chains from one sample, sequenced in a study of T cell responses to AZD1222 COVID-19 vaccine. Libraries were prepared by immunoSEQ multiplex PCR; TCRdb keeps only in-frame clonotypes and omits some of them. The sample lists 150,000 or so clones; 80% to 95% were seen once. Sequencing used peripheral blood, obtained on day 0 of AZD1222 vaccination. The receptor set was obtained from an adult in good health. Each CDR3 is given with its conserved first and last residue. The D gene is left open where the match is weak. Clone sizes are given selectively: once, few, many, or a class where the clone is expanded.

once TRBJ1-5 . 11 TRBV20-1 TGCAGTGCAGTGGGAGACCGGGCCCAGCATTTT CSAVGDRAQHF
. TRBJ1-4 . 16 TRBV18 TGTGCCAGCTCCCAATTACAGCTGCGCACTAATGAAAAACTGTTTTTT CASSQLQLRTNEKLFF
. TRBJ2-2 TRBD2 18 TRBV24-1 TGTGCCACCAGTGAGGGAGCGGGAGTTCGGACCAAACACGGGGAGCTGTTTTTT CATSEGAGVRTKHGELFF
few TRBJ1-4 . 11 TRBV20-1 TGCAGTATTTACTTCGGGGAAAAACTGTTTTTT CSIYFGEKLFF
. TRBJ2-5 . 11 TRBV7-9 TGTGCCAGCAGCTCAGGGGAGACCCAGTACTTC CASSSGETQYF
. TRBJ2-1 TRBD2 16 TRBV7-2 TGTGCCAGCAGCTTAGAAACTAGCGGGGGAACTAATGAGCAGTTCTTC CASSLETSGGTNEQFF
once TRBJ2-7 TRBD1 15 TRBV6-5 TGTGCCAGCATCCAAGGTTGGACAGGGGTATACGAGCAGTACTTC CASIQGWTGVYEQYF
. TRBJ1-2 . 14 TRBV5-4 TGTGCCAGCAGTTTGACACCAGGGGATTATGGCTACACCTTC CASSLTPGDYGYTF
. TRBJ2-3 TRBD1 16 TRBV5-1 TGCGCCAGCAGCTTGCCGGGACAGGGCGGCACAGATACGCAGTATTTT CASSLPGQGGTDTQYF
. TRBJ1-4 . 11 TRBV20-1 TGCAGTGCTAGACTGGGGGAAAAACTGTTTTTT CSARLGEKLFF
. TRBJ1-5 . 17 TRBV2 TGTGCCAGCGGACCCGGGACTCAAAAAGCGAAGGGTCAGCCCCAGCATTTT CASGPGTQKAKGQPQHF
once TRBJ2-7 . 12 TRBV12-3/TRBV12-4 TGTGCCAGCGGGCGGGACAGCTACGAGCAGTACTTC CASGRDSYEQYF
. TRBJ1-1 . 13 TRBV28 TGTGCCAGCAGCCCATGGGCAAGGACTGAAGCTTTCTTT CASSPWARTEAFF
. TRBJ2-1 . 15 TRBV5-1 TGCGCCAGCAGCCCCCGGGACTTTGATTACAATGAGCAGTTCTTC CASSPRDFDYNEQFF
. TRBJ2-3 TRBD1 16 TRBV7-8 TGTGCCAGCAGCCCCCGGGACAGGGGCCTCCCAGATACGCAGTATTTT CASSPRDRGLPDTQYF
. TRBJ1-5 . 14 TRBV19 TGTGCCACCAAGCTACAGGGCAGCAATCAGCCCCAGCATTTT CATKLQGSNQPQHF
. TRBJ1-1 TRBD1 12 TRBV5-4 TGTGCCAGCAAGACAGGGGGCACTGAAGCTTTCTTT CASKTGGTEAFF
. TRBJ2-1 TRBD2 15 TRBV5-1 TGCGCCAGCAGCCCACTAGCGGGGAACTACAATGAGCAGTTCTTC CASSPLAGNYNEQFF
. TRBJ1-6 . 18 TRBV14 TGTGCCAGCAGCCAAATGCCGGGACGCTCCTCCTATAATTCACCCCTCCACTTT CASSQMPGRSSYNSPLHF
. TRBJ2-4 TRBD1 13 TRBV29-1 TGCAGCGTGGAGGGACAGGGCAAAAACATTCAGTACTTC CSVEGQGKNIQYF
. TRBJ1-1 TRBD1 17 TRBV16 TGTGCCAGCAGCCACCGGGACAGGGGGCGCGGCCGCACTGAAGCTTTCTTT CASSHRDRGRGRTEAFF
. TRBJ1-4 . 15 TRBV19 TGTGCCAGTAGTCCCCTCGTCGGAGAGAATGAAAAACTGTTTTTT CASSPLVGENEKLFF
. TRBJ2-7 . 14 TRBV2 TGTGCCAGCAGCCTGGGACTGGTCTCCTACGAGCAGTACTTC CASSLGLVSYEQYF
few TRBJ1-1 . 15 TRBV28 TGTGCCAGCAGTTTTGGAGGGGCGCTCGGGACTGAAGCTTTCTTT CASSFGGALGTEAFF
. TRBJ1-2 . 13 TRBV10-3 TGTGCCATCAGGGGTCGACAGGAGTATGGCTACACCTTC CAIRGRQEYGYTF
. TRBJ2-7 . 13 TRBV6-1 TGTGCCAGCAAATCCCAGGGGCCCTACGAGCAGTACTTC CASKSQGPYEQYF
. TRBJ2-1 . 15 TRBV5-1 TGCGCCAGCAGCTTACAGGAGAACTCCTACAATGAGCAGTTCTTC CASSLQENSYNEQFF
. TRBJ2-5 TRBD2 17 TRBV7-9 TGTGCCAGCAGCCTAGGGGGACTAGCGGGGGTCCAAGAGACCCAGTACTTC CASSLGGLAGVQETQYF
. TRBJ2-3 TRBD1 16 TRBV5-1 TGCGCCAGCAGCTTGTATCCAGGGGGCTCCACAGATACGCAGTATTTT CASSLYPGGSTDTQYF
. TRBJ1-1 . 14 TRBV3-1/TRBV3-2 TGTGCCAGCAGCCACCTCCAACCCAACACTGAAGCTTTCTTT CASSHLQPNTEAFF
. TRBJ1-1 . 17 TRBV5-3 TGTGCCAGAAGCATACCAATCCCACAGGGTATGAACACTGAAGCTTTCTTT CARSIPIPQGMNTEAFF
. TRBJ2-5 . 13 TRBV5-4 TGTGCCAGCAGCTTGACAGGCGAGGAGACCCAGTACTTC CASSLTGEETQYF
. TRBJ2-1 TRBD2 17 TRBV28 TGTGCCAGCAGGGGGACTAGCGGGCTCTCGAGCTACAATGAGCAGTTCTTC CASRGTSGLSSYNEQFF
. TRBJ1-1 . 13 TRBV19 TGTGCCAGTAGTTCTGTCAGGGGCACTGAAGCTTTCTTT CASSSVRGTEAFF
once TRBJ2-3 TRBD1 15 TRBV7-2 TGTGCCAGCAGCTCTACGACAGGGTTCACAGATACGCAGTATTTT CASSSTTGFTDTQYF
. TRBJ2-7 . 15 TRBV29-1 TGCAGCGCACGCGGCGGAGGCATCCTCAACTACGAGCAGTACTTC CSARGGGILNYEQYF
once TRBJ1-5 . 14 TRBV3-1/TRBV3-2 TGTGCCAGCAGCCAAGATCATGGCTATCAGCCCCAGCATTTT CASSQDHGYQPQHF
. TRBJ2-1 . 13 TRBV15 TGTGCCACCAGCAGAGATCGCCAGAGTGAGCAGTTCTTC CATSRDRQSEQFF
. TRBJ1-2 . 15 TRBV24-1 TGTGCCACCCCCCAGGAAGAGCTGAACTCCTATGGCTACACCTTC CATPQEELNSYGYTF
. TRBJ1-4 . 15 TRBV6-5 TGTGCCAGCGCTACAGGGACTGGGGGTAATGAAAAACTGTTTTTT CASATGTGGNEKLFF
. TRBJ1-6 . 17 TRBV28 TGTGCCAGCAGTTTACGGCCGGGGGATCCCGGCAATTCACCCCTCCACTTT CASSLRPGDPGNSPLHF
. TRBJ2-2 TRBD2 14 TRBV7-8 TGTGCCAGCAGCCCTCTACTAGCGACCGGGGAGCTGTTTTTT CASSPLLATGELFF